Given below is one T cell receptor (beta chain) in context. What this receptor recognizes is not known. A much larger clone lies a single base off, so this may be a read error. This record comes from a study of regulatory T cells in long-lasting Graves disease (dated by TCRdb to 2020 to 2023). In terms of the full investigation: Newly diagnosed Graves' disease patients had taken antithyroid drugs for less than 3 months. Persistent Graves' disease patients were compared with newly diagnosed Graves' disease patients by peripheral blood TCR sequencing and RNA sequencing. The study took place in China and was registered as a clinical trial. A total of approximately 35 samples underwent TCR sequencing: about 13 from persistent and roughly 20 from newly diagnosed Graves' disease patients.

This specimen's time point label, per the study, means: newly diagnosed GD, antithyroid drugs for less than 3 months. RNA was extracted from PBMCs in TRIzol for both TCR sequencing and RNA sequencing. The diagnosis of Graves' disease was made according to American Thyroid Association guidelines. Patients for the study were recruited at an endocrinology department in Xi'an, China. From each patient, approximately 9.9 milliliters of peripheral blood was collected into an EDTA anticoagulant tube. Ficoll Paque Plus density gradient separation was used to isolate PBMCs, and no additional T cell sorting was done. RNA quality was checked with an Agilent 2100 Bioanalyzer and agarose gel, and concentration with a NanoDrop 2000. What the study reported, not specific to this receptor: Patients with persistent disease shared more public clonotypes (approximately 2,500) than newly diagnosed patients did (about 970). Because the primary lesion, thyroid tissue, could not be accessed, the study looked at peripheral blood alone. Preferential use of TRBV28, TRBJ1-2 and TRBJ2-5 was observed in persistent disease, whereas TRBV20-1 and TRBJ2-1 were favored in newly diagnosed disease. Sequencing and analysis were limited to the TCR beta chain. As a limitation, the authors acknowledged that the small sample size may reduce accuracy. Compared with newly diagnosed patients, persistent Graves' disease patients had lower TCR Shannon entropy and fewer highly expanded clones, which suggests clonal expansion.

The CDR3 runs 15 amino acids, cysteine and phenylalanine included. Only the CDR3 DNA is retained, 45 bases long and in frame from the first base. Trimming at the junction amounts to 5 bases on V and 5 bases on J, and the germline ends lie 20 bases apart. According to the germline V gene (reference sequence), CDR1 reads GTSNPN and CDR2 reads SVGIG. The library was built by means of multiplex PCR. Instrument used: Illumina HiSeq 4000. iRepertoire HTBI primers and Arm-PCR amplification of CDR3 regions were used to construct TCR beta libraries. Before sequencing, the PCR products went through gel purification. Regarding the original processing steps: A total of 62 TRBV and approximately 15 TRBJ segments were identified across samples and were used for gene usage analysis of CDR3 amino acid clonotypes. Filtered high-quality paired reads were merged into contigs using COPE and FqMerger. BLAST was used to align contigs to IMGT TRBV, TRBD and TRBJ reference genes, with CDR3 defined following IMGT. Any clonotype with a frequency above 0.1% was counted as a highly expanded clone. Shannon entropy served as the measure of repertoire diversity, while the Gini coefficient captured V-J evenness. Public clonotypes were defined as clonotypes shared by more than one individual. TCRdb passed the public sequencing reads through fastp at Q25 and MiXCR, retaining productive beta sequences. CDR3 protein duplicates are merged, each entry listing the most common genes and DNA. These V and J calls originate from TCRdb's pipeline instead of the authors' own analysis. Across this sample there are a few hundred thousand distinct CDR3 sequences, with roughly a fifth seen only once. The ten biggest clones cover around 14% of the sample.

The TCR originated in a female donor with Graves disease. The sequenced sample was peripheral blood mononuclear cells (PBMCs), obtained at new diagnosis, from a patient treated with antithyroid drugs. The rearranged chain carries TRBV30 and TRBJ2-3; TRBD2 could be the D gene, as 6 bases match. This receptor carries the CDR3 CAWRPGAIGIDTQYF. The nucleotide sequence reads as follows: TGTGCCTGGCGACCGGGAGCTATCGGGATAGATACGCAGTATTTT.